The clone carrying this TCR beta chain occurred many times. Its antigen is still unknown. Trimming at V came to 3 bases and at J to 3 bases, leaving 3 bases not matched to a gene. Germline V CDR1 and CDR2: DFQATT, SNEGSKA (reference sequence). The CDR3 length is 13 residues. The template for TCR beta VDJ and CDR3 sequence profiling was genomic DNA. A single record per CDR3 protein comes from TCRdb applying MiXCR to the reads. The table has 400,000 to 450,000 distinct CDR3 sequences, 55% to 70% seen once. This entry belongs to a study of CD8+CD57+ T cells in acquired aplastic anemia. Overall study results and limits: The study identified around 28 CD8+ CDR3 sequences shared by patients and controls. Any difference that existed in CD8+ Simpson's diversity between patients and controls was not significant.

The chain recombines TRBV20-1 with TRBJ1-1; 8 bases agree with TRBD1. The clonotype originates from a human donor in good health, serving as a control. Sequencing was carried out using sorted CD4+, CD8+, or CD8+CD57+ T cells (not recorded which) from PBMCs. The CDR3 region is CSASRGPDTEAFF. In DNA, the CDR3 is TGCAGTGCTAGCAGGGGGCCGGACACTGAAGCTTTCTTT.